A single sample gave rise to the 18 T cell receptor beta chains below, sequenced in a study of metastatic and nonmetastatic thyroid tumors. No patient received treatment before thyroid surgery. TCRdb re-clonotyped the PCR reads via MiXCR. This repertoire shows some 52,000 clones, over 15% found once; its top ten account for 2.5% to 3%. The sample consisted of blood. The source of these receptors is a female donor with papillary thyroid cancer or a benign thyroid nodule (not recorded which). Some clones in this sample may be carry-over from other donors' samples.

This clone was seen many times. The CDR3 is CSASLIRKANYGYTF. DNA of the CDR3: TGCAGTGCTTCCCTTATACGGAAAGCTAACTATGGCTACACCTTC. The chain joins TRBV20-1 to TRBJ1-2; D unresolved. Germline V lookup: CDR1 DFQATT, CDR2 SNEGSKA (reference sequence). Deletions cut 5 bases from V and 0 bases from J, with 16 bases between. This CDR3 has 15 amino acids.

At least ten counts were recorded for this clone. V and J are TRBV20-1 and TRBJ2-7, with D uncertain. V lost 3 bases, J lost 1 base, and 10 bases lay in between. CDR3 length equals 13 residues. Per germline, CDR1 DFQATT and CDR2 SNEGSKA (reference sequence). CDR3 bases: TGCAGTGCTAGGTCCGGTTCTTCCTACGAGCAGTACTTC. Translating it yields CSARSGSSYEQYF.

Many counts were recorded for this clone. The chain has TRBV7-9 and TRBJ1-2, with 11 bases identical to TRBD1. This CDR3 spans 14 amino acids. The V gene end was trimmed by 10 bases and the J gene end by 6 bases; junction bases not matched to a gene: 10. Germline-derived CDR1 and CDR2 are SEHNR and FQNEAQ (reference sequence). Here the CDR3 DNA reads TGTGCCACTAGAGCCGGGACAGGGGGTGATGGCTACACCTTC. Encoded protein: CATRAGTGGDGYTF.

Ten or more counts support this clone. This chain links TRBV2 with TRBJ2-4; 7 nucleotides line up with TRBD1. The ends lost 6 bases at V and 0 bases at J; junction bases unmatched: 5. CDR1 is SNHLY, CDR2 FYNNEI, per germline. The length of the CDR3 is 15 residues. DNA for the CDR3: TGTGCCAGCAGAGACAGGGCGCCAGCCAAAAACATTCAGTACTTC. Translated, it gives CASRDRAPAKNIQYF.

About this clone: It may be a read error: a sequence one base away is much more abundant. V gene TRBV9 combines with J gene TRBJ2-1; perhaps D is TRBD1 or TRBD2 (5 bases each). Germline-derived CDR1 and CDR2 are SGDLS and YYNGEE. CDR3 length: 13 residues. Between the trimmed V and J ends, which lost 7 bases and 6 bases, there was a span of 14 bases. The CDR3 sequence is CASGGYGTNEQFF. DNA for the CDR3: TGTGCCAGCGGGGGATACGGGACCAATGAGCAGTTCTTC.

About this clone itself: This sample also contains other DNA sequences that code for the same CDR3. The CDR3 region has the DNA TGTGCCAGTAGTATTGGGGGACCTCGTCACCCTGAACAGTTCTTC. This sequence encodes CASSIGGPRHPEQFF. The V gene is TRBV19, the J gene TRBJ2-1; either TRBD1 or TRBD2 may fit D (5 bases each). The CDR3 covers 15 residues. Deletions cut 3 bases from V and 13 bases from J, with 22 bases between. CDR1 and CDR2 (germline): LNHDA, SQIVND (reference sequence).

This clone was counted many times. The J gene is TRBJ1-1, the V gene TRBV3-1; TRBD1 agrees at 9 bases. The V gene end was trimmed by 1 base and the J gene end by 5 bases; junction bases not matched to a gene: 14. CDR3 length: 18 residues. Germline CDR1 LGHDT, CDR2 YNNKEL (reference sequence). The CDR3 protein is CASSQVASQPGQGTEAFF. The CDR3, as DNA: TGTGCCAGCAGCCAAGTAGCTAGCCAACCGGGACAGGGTACTGAAGCTTTCTTT.

This clone came up many times. The rearrangement links TRBV7-9 to TRBJ1-6; the D is unclear. This CDR3 is built from 15 residues. Deletions cut 5 bases from V and 7 bases from J, with 15 bases between. CDR1 SEHNR and CDR2 FQNEAQ come from the germline V gene (reference sequence). CDR3: CASSRGPGENSPLHF. CDR3 nucleotides: TGTGCCAGCAGCCGAGGTCCAGGAGAGAATTCACCCCTCCACTTT.

This clone was seen only a few times. A much larger clone differs by one base, so this may be a read error. Since no conserved phenylalanine or tryptophan closes the CDR3, a read error is the likely cause. This CDR3 reads CASSTRQYNTEAFL. The DNA of the CDR3 is TGTGCCAGCAGCACCCGACAGTACAACACTGAAGCTTTCTTG. J is TRBJ1-1 and V is TRBV9; a weak D match, TRBD1 (5 bases). The V gene's germline CDR1 is SGDLS and CDR2 YYNGEE. V lost 4 bases, J lost 2 bases, and 12 bases lay in between. This CDR3 comprises 14 residues.

This clone was observed many times. At one boundary the junction diverges from the germline segment, which might be a read error. The same CDR3 is also encoded by other DNA sequences in this sample. This chain joins TRBV24-1 and TRBJ1-3, with unresolved D. The CDR3 sequence is 15 residues long. CDR1 and CDR2 from the germline V gene are KGHDR and SFDVKD. Written as DNA, the CDR3 is TGTGCCACCACCGCGAGGGTACTTCCTGGGAACACCATATATTTT. Protein product: CATTARVLPGNTIYF.

This clone was counted many times. This chain uses TRBV5-1 with TRBJ2-3; D ambiguous. Deletions cut 0 bases from V and 4 bases from J, with 9 bases between. The V gene's germline CDR1 is SGHRS and CDR2 YFSETQ. The CDR3 runs to 14 residues. In DNA, the CDR3 is TGCGCCAGCAGCTTGGCCGATCGGGCAGATACGCAGTATTTT. Its translation is CASSLADRADTQYF.

Many counts were recorded for this clone. J is TRBJ1-5 and V is TRBV19; no definite D call. Per germline, CDR1 LNHDA and CDR2 SQIVND (reference sequence). Trimming removed 5 bases from V and 0 bases from J, with 14 bases in between. The CDR3 loop spans 16 amino acids. The CDR3 bases are TGTGCCAGTAGTCGAGGCAGAGAATATAGCAATCAGCCCCAGCATTTT. Translated, it gives CASSRGREYSNQPQHF.

This clone appeared many times. The V gene is TRBV20-1, the J gene TRBJ2-7; 7 bases line up with TRBD1. CDR1 and CDR2 (germline): DFQATT, SNEGSKA (reference sequence). The CDR3 loop spans 13 amino acids. The J segment lost 3 bases and the V segment lost 1 base, leaving 3 bases of the junction unmatched. Written as DNA, the CDR3 is TGCAGTGCTAGAGGAGGACAGGACTACGAGCAGTACTTC. Encoded protein: CSARGGQDYEQYF.

This chain uses TRBV20-1 with TRBJ2-7; D ambiguous. The germline CDR1 and CDR2 sequences are DFQATT and SNEGSKA (reference sequence). The CDR3 covers 12 residues. Trimming took off 0 bases at V and 1 base at J, with 4 bases between the two ends. The CDR3 nucleotides are TGCAGTGCTAGAGAGCAGTCCTACGAGCAGTACTTC. This translates into CSAREQSYEQYF.

There are many counts of this clone. The CDR3 loop reads CASSYGEDTEAFF. For the CDR3, the DNA is TGTGCCAGCAGTTACGGGGAGGACACTGAAGCTTTCTTT. The chain has TRBV6-5 and TRBJ1-1; D is unclear. V lost 2 bases to trimming and J lost 3 bases, with 7 bases between them. The CDR3 runs to 13 residues. The germline V gene has CDR1 MNHEY and CDR2 SVGAGI.

This clone was counted at least ten times. V and J are TRBV4-1 and TRBJ2-1, with 11 bases aligning to TRBD2. The CDR3 is 16 amino acids. In germline, CDR1 is MGHRA, CDR2 YSYEKL. J gave up 8 bases and V 1 base, and 7 bases lay outside the gene matches. The CDR3 nucleotides read TGCGCCAGCAGCCAAGTAGTACTAGCGGGAGTCTATGAGCAGTTCTTC. It specifies CASSQVVLAGVYEQFF.

The chain employs TRBV28 and TRBJ1-1, with D uncertain. The CDR3 has 13 residues. With 5 bases removed from V and 6 bases from J, the gap between germline ends came to 13 bases. CDR1 and CDR2 (germline): MDHEN, SYDVKM. CDR3 DNA sequence: TGTGCCAGCAGTCGGCAGTCTAACGCTGAAGCTTTCTTT. It translates to CASSRQSNAEAFF.

This clone was counted at least ten times. Since a much larger clone is just one base distant, this may be a read error. The CDR3 does not end in the conserved phenylalanine or tryptophan, so this is likely a read error. The gene calls are TRBV7-9 and TRBJ2-3; D is ambiguous. The ends were cut back, 3 bases at V and 6 bases at J, with 7 bases in the middle. The CDR3 is 12 residues long. Germline V gene sequence: CDR1 SEHNR, CDR2 FQNEAQ (reference sequence). The CDR3: CASSFRSDTQYL. Here the CDR3 DNA reads TGTGCCAGCAGCTTTCGGAGTGATACGCAGTATCTT.